This T cell receptor (beta chain) was identified during a study of CD8 T cells in Susac syndrome. Germline CDR1 is SGHRS and CDR2 is YFSETQ. The V gene lost 5 bases and the J gene lost 4 bases, with 15 bases spanning the gap. The CDR3 runs 15 residues. CD8+ and CD4+ T cells taken from blood had their TCR beta sequenced. FACS was used to enrich TEMRA cells, whereas the CD8+ and CD4+ T cells were obtained by negative isolation. An input of about 0.5 to 1 ug of RNA was subjected to reverse transcription using random hexamers. The TCR beta CDR3 was amplified by immunoSEQ multiplex PCR across 54 Vbeta, 13 Jbeta. Using its own MiXCR run on the immunoSEQ multiplex PCR reads, TCRdb lists one record per CDR3 protein. The sample contains 150,000 to 200,000 distinct CDR3 sequences, about 91% of which appear only once.

The specimen sequenced was CD4+ T cells from PBMCs. The source is a human donor with Susac syndrome. The chain has TRBV5-1 and TRBJ2-2, with a weak D call TRBD1 (6 bases). The CDR3 bases are TGCGCCAGCAGACGCCTACAGGGTAGCACCGGGGAGCTGTTTTTT. As protein: CASRRLQGSTGELFF.